The 20 T cell receptor beta chains given below trace back to one sample, sequenced in a study of CD8 T cells in ankylosing spondylitis. TCRdb analysed the 5' RACE reads with MiXCR anew, one entry per CDR3 protein. The sample records roughly 250,000 distinct CDR3 sequences, 8% to 11% being singletons. The sample taken for sequencing was blood, either unsorted or a sorted T cell fraction (not recorded which). The receptors were sampled from a male donor with ankylosing spondylitis or in good health (not recorded which).

Ten or more counts support this clonotype. The chain couples TRBV20-1 to TRBJ2-1, with D hard to call. Germline V gene lookup returns CDR1 DFQATT and CDR2 SNEGSKA (reference sequence). This CDR3 has 12 amino acids. V lost 6 bases to trimming and J lost 4 bases, with 10 bases between them. The DNA of the CDR3 is TGCAGTGCGACGGACCAGTACAATGAGCAGTTCTTC. Protein sequence: CSATDQYNEQFF.

This clonotype was detected ten times or more. The CDR3 DNA follows: TGCAGTGCTAATGAAGGAATGAACACTGAAGCTTTCTTT. Protein sequence: CSANEGMNTEAFF. The rearrangement joins TRBV20-1 to TRBJ1-1; unclear D gene. V was trimmed by 4 bases and J by 0 bases, leaving 9 bases between them. Germline V gene sequence: CDR1 DFQATT, CDR2 SNEGSKA (reference sequence). CDR3 length: 13 residues.

This clonotype was picked up many times. The chain employs TRBV20-1 and TRBJ2-3; 7 bases match TRBD2. CDR1 DFQATT and CDR2 SNEGSKA come from the germline V gene (reference sequence). This CDR3 is built from 14 residues. V lost 3 bases, J lost 6 bases, and 9 bases stayed unmatched. The CDR3 reads CSASPWDGGDTQYF. CDR3 coding DNA: TGCAGTGCTAGCCCTTGGGACGGGGGGGATACGCAGTATTTT.

Many counts were recorded for this clonotype. This chain connects TRBV30 to TRBJ1-5; a possible D gene is TRBD1 (5 bases). The CDR3 is 14 amino acids. Germline V gives CDR1 GTSNPN, CDR2 SVGIG (reference sequence). V lost 2 bases, J lost 5 bases, and 13 bases lay in between. The DNA for the CDR3 is TGTGCCTGGAGTAGCGGGGCCGCTGATCAGCCCCAGCATTTT. It specifies CAWSSGAADQPQHF.

This clonotype was seen more than once but under ten times. The V gene is TRBV5-1, the J gene TRBJ1-2, with D uncertain. This CDR3 contains 13 residues. With 5 bases removed from V and 4 bases from J, the gap between germline ends came to 12 bases. Germline V gene sequence: CDR1 SGHRS, CDR2 YFSETQ. For the CDR3, the DNA is TGCGCCAGCAGTGGAGAGATGAGCTATGGCTACACCTTC. The encoded protein is CASSGEMSYGYTF. The whole variable domain, remainder taken from reference TRBV5-1 and TRBJ1-2, is KAGVTQTPRYLIKTRGQQVTLSCSPISGHRSVSWYQQTPGQGLQFLFEYFSETQRNKGNFPGRFSGRQFSNSRSEMNVSTLELGDSALYLCASSGEMSYGYTFGSGTRLTVV.

This clonotype has at least ten counts. This chain joins TRBV20-1 and TRBJ2-7; D is unclear. The CDR3 contains 14 residues. Trimming took off 1 base at V and 3 bases at J, with 13 bases between the two ends. Germline CDR1 and CDR2: DFQATT and SNEGSKA (reference sequence). The CDR3 is CSARVPNRGYEQYF. The CDR3 region has the DNA TGCAGTGCTAGAGTCCCCAATCGAGGCTACGAGCAGTACTTC.

The genes are TRBV7-9 and TRBJ1-2; 10 positions match TRBD1. J gave up 4 bases and V 4 bases, and 3 bases lay outside the gene matches. This CDR3 contains 14 residues. Germline assignment: CDR1 SEHNR and CDR2 FQNEAQ (reference sequence). The CDR3 here is CASSSRQGAYGYTF. CDR3 nucleotides: TGTGCCAGCAGCTCAAGACAGGGGGCCTATGGCTACACCTTC.

This clonotype was seen repeatedly, ten times or more. This chain uses TRBV3-1 with TRBJ2-1; D could derive from TRBD1 or TRBD2 (7 bases each). Germline V CDR1 and CDR2: LGHDT, YNNKEL (reference sequence). CDR3 length equals 15 residues. V gave up 1 base and J gave up 4 bases, with 11 bases separating them. CDR3 sequence: CASSQAGGGYNEQFF. The CDR3 DNA is TGTGCCAGCAGCCAAGCAGGGGGGGGGTACAATGAGCAGTTCTTC.

This clonotype was seen repeatedly, ten times or more. The chain carries TRBV10-3 and TRBJ2-7; perhaps TRBD1 as D (6 bases). The ends were cut back, 4 bases at V and 5 bases at J, with 12 bases in the middle. In germline, CDR1 is ENHRY, CDR2 SYGVKD. This CDR3 comprises 13 residues. CDR3 region: CAISGQQGNEQYF. CDR3 DNA sequence: TGTGCCATCAGTGGACAACAGGGCAACGAGCAGTACTTC.

V and J are TRBV5-1 and TRBJ2-5, with TRBD2 identical over 9 bases. Germline lookup yields CDR1 SGHRS and CDR2 YFSETQ. This CDR3 region has 17 residues. Losses at the gene ends were 3 bases for V and 5 bases for J; bases not matched to a gene: 14. Written as DNA, the CDR3 is TGCGCCAGCAGCTCCCCTGAGAGGCTAGCGGGACCGGAGACCCAGTACTTC. The encoded protein is CASSSPERLAGPETQYF.

This rearrangement joins TRBV3-1 to TRBJ2-5; no clear D gene. V lost 0 bases to trimming and J lost 6 bases, with 11 bases between them. Germline CDR1 and CDR2: LGHDT and YNNKEL (reference sequence). The CDR3 has 14 residues. The CDR3, as DNA: TGTGCCAGCAGCCAAGACCATGCCCAGAAGACCCAGTACTTC. This sequence encodes CASSQDHAQKTQYF.

The table lists this clonotype with many counts. The rearrangement links TRBV12-3 or TRBV12-4 to TRBJ2-3; D is ambiguous. The CDR3 length is 17 residues. V was shortened by 6 bases and J by 3 bases, with 22 bases between the two germline ends. CDR3 residues: CASSNPGLSTLTDTQYF. CDR3 nucleotide sequence: TGTGCCAGCAGCAACCCGGGCCTCAGTACTCTAACAGATACGCAGTATTTT.

This sequence joins TRBV7-2 and TRBJ2-3; weak D call: TRBD1 (6 bases). Trimming pared 4 bases from V and 1 base from J, leaving 15 bases between. Germline CDR1 SGHTA, CDR2 FQGNSA. The CDR3 spans 16 residues. CDR3 residues: CASSSGTGWGTDTQYF. The CDR3 nucleotides read TGTGCCAGCAGCTCCGGAACAGGGTGGGGCACAGATACGCAGTATTTT.

This clonotype was recorded a few times. This chain connects TRBV24-1 to TRBJ2-1; 9 nucleotides align to TRBD2. Germline CDR1 reads KGHDR; CDR2 reads SFDVKD. This CDR3 contains 16 residues. V lost 3 bases and J lost 3; bases outside the gene matches: 5. The CDR3 region is CATSDNAGGGYNEQFF. For the CDR3, the DNA is TGTGCCACCAGTGATAACGCGGGAGGGGGCTACAATGAGCAGTTCTTC.

This clonotype was found many times. The V and J genes are TRBV3-1 and TRBJ2-7, with D perhaps TRBD2 (5 bases). The germline V gene encodes CDR1 LGHDT and CDR2 YNNKEL (reference sequence). V lost 0 bases and J 4 bases, leaving 13 bases between the germline ends. This CDR3 contains 15 residues. CDR3 coding DNA: TGTGCCAGCAGCCAAGATGCTAGCTGGGGATACGAGCAGTACTTC. This codes for CASSQDASWGYEQYF.

This clonotype was seen ten or more times. The chain joins TRBV5-6 to TRBJ2-2; either TRBD1 or TRBD2 may fit D (5 bases each). The CDR3 extends over 15 amino acids. V shed 4 bases and J shed 7 bases, with 17 bases lying between them. Germline V CDR1 and CDR2: SGHDT, YYEEEE. This CDR3 is CASSRDGAVFGELFF. The CDR3 DNA is TGTGCCAGCAGCCGGGACGGGGCGGTTTTCGGGGAGCTGTTTTTT.

In its sample, this clonotype was seen many times. J is TRBJ2-5 and V is TRBV2; no clear D gene. The germline V gene has CDR1 SNHLY and CDR2 FYNNEI. Trimming stripped 2 bases from V and 1 base from J, with 8 bases between. The CDR3 totals 14 residues. The CDR3 DNA follows: TGTGCCAGCAGTGAAACGGCTCCCCAAGAGACCCAGTACTTC. This gives the protein CASSETAPQETQYF. The variable domain in full, with the rest retrieved from reference TRBV2 and TRBJ2-5, is EPEVTQTPSHQVTQMGQEVILRCVPISNHLYFYWYRQILGQKVEFLVSFYNNEISEKSEIFDDQFSVERPDGSNFTLKIRSTKLEDSAMYFCASSETAPQETQYFGPGTRLLVL.

In this sample, this clonotype turned up many times. The genes are TRBV10-3 and TRBJ2-5; D gene ambiguous. Trimming took off 3 bases at V and 3 bases at J, with 8 bases between the two ends. CDR1 is ENHRY and CDR2 is SYGVKD in the germline V gene. The CDR3 is 13 amino acids. The CDR3 coding sequence is TGTGCCATCAGTGAAGCCACCGAAGAGACCCAGTACTTC. Encoded protein: CAISEATEETQYF.

Concerning this clonotype: Its ends do not fully match the called genes, so a read error is possible. V gene TRBV6-5 combines with J gene TRBJ1-2; 10 nucleotides agree with TRBD1. The CDR3 length is 15 residues. CDR1 and CDR2 (germline): MNHEY, SVGAGI. The CDR3 DNA is TGTGCCGGCAGTTCCCGACAGGGGGCCGACTATGGCTACACCTTC. It codes for CAGSSRQGADYGYTF.

The chain has TRBV2 and TRBJ2-7; D possibly corresponds to TRBD2 (5 bases). The V gene lost 7 bases and the J gene lost 4 bases, with 14 bases spanning the gap. CDR3 length: 13 amino acids. CDR1 and CDR2 (germline): SNHLY, FYNNEI. CDR3 loop: CASTYRDLYEQYF. Written as DNA, the CDR3 is TGTGCCAGCACTTACCGGGATTTATACGAGCAGTACTTC.